This section outlines one T cell receptor beta chain sequence together with its context. This sample is part of a study of T cells expressing NK-cell markers. The cDNA for TCR beta came from 5'RACE template switching with UMIs. After re-calling the 5' RACE reads, TCRdb lists one entry per CDR3 protein, DNA absent. The repertoire table contains about 390,000 distinct CDR3 sequences. CDR3 length: 11 residues. This clonotype was sampled from a woman aged 45-65 years in good health. The V and J genes are TRBV12-3 or TRBV12-4 and TRBJ1-2. The sequenced material came from blood T cells: a sorted CD56 or NKG2C T cell subset, CD4+ or CD8+ T cells, or bulk PBMC T cells (not recorded which). CDR3 sequence reads: CASSLLGGYTF.